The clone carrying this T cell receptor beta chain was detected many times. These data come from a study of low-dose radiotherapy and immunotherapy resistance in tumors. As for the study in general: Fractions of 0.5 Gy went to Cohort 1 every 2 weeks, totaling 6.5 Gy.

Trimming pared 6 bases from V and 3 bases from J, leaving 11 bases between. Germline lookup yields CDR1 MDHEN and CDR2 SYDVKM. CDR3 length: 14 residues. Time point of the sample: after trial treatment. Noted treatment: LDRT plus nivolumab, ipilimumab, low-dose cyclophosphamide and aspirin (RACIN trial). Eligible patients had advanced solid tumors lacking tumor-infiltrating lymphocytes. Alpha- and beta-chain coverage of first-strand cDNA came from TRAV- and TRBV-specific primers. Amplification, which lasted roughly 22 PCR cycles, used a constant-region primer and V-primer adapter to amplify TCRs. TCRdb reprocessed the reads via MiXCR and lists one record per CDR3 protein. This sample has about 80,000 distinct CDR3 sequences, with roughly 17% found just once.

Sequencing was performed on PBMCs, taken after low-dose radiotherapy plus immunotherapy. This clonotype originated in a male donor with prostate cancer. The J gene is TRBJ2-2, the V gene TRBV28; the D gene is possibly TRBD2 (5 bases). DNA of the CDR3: TGTGCCAGCAGCCTTCCTAGCTACACCGGGGAGCTGTTTTTT. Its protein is CASSLPSYTGELFF.